This TCR beta chain was sequenced for a study of cytomegalovirus exposure and HLA in healthy donors. Regarding the study as a whole: There were fewer than 200 TCR beta chains listed as cytomegalovirus-associated. Later analysis identified 16,000 or so TCR beta sequences associated with HLA alleles, using a false discovery rate threshold of 0.05.

With respect to this clone: The antigen is undetermined.

After removal of 9 bases from V and 4 bases from J, the junction contained 11 bases not matched to a gene. CDR3 length: 15 amino acids. CDR1 and CDR2 (germline): SNHLY, FYNNEI. 60 Vbeta and 13 Jbeta primers were used in PCR. TCRdb keeps only in-frame clones here, not all; method: immunoSEQ multiplex PCR. The profile covers roughly 200,000 clones, with 70% to 90% appearing a single time and around 0.31% taken by the ten largest. Everyone who donated was a healthy bone marrow donor. The receptor comes from a woman in her 30s in good health and CMV-seronegative. The V call is TRBV2, the J call TRBJ2-2; 7 positions match TRBD2. Sample: PBMCs. In nucleotides, the CDR3 is TGTGCCAGTACCCTGGGAGGGGCTGGCACCGGGGAGCTGTTTTTT. Encoded protein: CASTLGGAGTGELFF. The full variable domain, completed using reference TRBV2 and TRBJ2-2, is EPEVTQTPSHQVTQMGQEVILRCVPISNHLYFYWYRQILGQKVEFLVSFYNNEISEKSEIFDDQFSVERPDGSNFTLKIRSTKLEDSAMYFCASTLGGAGTGELFFGEGSRLTVL.